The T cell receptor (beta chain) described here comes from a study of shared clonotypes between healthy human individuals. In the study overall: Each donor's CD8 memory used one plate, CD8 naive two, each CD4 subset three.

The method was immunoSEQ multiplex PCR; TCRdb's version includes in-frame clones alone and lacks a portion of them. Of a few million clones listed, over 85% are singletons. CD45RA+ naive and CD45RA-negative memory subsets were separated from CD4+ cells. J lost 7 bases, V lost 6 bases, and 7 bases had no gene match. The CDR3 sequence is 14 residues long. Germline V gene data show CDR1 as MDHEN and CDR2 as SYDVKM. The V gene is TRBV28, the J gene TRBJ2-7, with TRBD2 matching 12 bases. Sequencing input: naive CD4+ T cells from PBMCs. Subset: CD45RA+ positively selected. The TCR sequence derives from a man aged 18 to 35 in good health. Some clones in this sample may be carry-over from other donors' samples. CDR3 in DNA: TGTGCCAGCAGCCAGCTAGCGGGAGGGCGGGAGCAGTACTTC. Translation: CASSQLAGGREQYF.